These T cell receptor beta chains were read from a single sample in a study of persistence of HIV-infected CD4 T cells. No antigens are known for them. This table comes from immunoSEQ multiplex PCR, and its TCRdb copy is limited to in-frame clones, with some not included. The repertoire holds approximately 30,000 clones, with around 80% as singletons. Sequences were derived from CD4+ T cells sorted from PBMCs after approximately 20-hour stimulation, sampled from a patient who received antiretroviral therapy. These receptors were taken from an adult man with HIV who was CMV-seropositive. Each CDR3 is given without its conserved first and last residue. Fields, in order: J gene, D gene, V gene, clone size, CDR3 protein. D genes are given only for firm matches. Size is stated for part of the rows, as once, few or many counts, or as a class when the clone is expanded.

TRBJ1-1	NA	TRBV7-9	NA	ASQKNTEAF
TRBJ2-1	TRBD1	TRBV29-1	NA	SVEQGASYNEQF
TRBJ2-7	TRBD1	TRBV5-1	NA	ASSTRTGGDYEQY
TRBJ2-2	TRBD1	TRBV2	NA	ASRPPGQGRTGELF
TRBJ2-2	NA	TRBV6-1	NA	ASDSNTGELF
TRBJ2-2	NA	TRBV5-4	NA	ASSLVSTGELF
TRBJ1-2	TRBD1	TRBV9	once	ASSKGASNYGYT
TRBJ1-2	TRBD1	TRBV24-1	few	ATSDLDRGDYGYT
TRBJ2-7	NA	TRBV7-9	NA	ASSPWENEQY
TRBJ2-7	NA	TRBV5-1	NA	ASSLAGAHHEQY
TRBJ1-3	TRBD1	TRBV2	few	ASSEAPGTGLSGNTIY
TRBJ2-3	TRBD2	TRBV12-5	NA	ASGLVLNHLLAGGPSFTDTQY
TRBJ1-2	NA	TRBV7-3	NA	ASSLRPRAKGVYGYT
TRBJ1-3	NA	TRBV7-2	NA	ASSLVGETGNTIY
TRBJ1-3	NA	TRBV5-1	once	ASSSFGPSQGNTIY
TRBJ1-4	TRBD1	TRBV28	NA	AIAGTGGEKLF
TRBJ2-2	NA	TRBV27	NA	ASTSRGTGELF
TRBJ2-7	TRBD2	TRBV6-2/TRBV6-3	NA	ASSYRLAGGSYEQY
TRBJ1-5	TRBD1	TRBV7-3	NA	ASSLCGDRDRGHRQPQH
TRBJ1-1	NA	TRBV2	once	ASSDTGQWAF
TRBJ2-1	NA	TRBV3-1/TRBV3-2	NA	ASSPGLLNEQF
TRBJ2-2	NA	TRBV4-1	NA	ASSQEDPFGRSNTGELF
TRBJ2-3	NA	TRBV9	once	ASRTMDRADTQY
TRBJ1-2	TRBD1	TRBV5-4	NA	ASSLGGQPVGYT
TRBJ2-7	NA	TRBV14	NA	ASSLKRRSEQY
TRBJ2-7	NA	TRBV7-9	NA	ASSLGGTYEQY
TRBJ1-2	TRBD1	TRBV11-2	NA	ASSPRDSSYGYT
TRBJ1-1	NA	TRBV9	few	ASSPPVMNTEAF
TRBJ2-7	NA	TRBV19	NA	ASRAQQGSAYEQY
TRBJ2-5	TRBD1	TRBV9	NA	ASSLGTAKQETQY
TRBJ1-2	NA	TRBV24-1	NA	ATSKADYGYT
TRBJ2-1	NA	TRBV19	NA	ASSTLGTSYNEQF
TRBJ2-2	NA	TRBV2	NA	ASSIGYKNTGELF
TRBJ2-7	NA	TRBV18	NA	ASSPSRASYEQY
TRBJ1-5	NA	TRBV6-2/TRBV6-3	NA	ASSKDREVQPQH
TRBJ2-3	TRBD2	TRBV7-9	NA	ASSLRLRGGDTQY
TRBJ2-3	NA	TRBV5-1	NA	ASSSQVKGRDTQY
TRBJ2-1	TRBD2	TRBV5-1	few	ASRNTGGVLYNEQF
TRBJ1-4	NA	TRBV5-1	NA	ASSPGGGLGNEKLF
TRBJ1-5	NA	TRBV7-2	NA	ASSPGAASNQPQH
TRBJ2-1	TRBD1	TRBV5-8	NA	ASSADRGPYNEQF
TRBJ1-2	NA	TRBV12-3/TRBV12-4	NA	ASSLTGNGYT
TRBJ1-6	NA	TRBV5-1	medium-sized	ASSALTGRLPSPLH
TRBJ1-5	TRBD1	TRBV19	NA	ASSQDRLQPQH
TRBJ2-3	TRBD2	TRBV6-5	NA	ASMLGLPGTDTQY
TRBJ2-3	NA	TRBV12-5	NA	ASGLPSPANTQY
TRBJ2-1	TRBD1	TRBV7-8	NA	ASSPRDRGLEF
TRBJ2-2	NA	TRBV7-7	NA	ASSLGHGYSGELF